This T cell receptor (beta chain) was found in a study of beta chain features in type 1 diabetes. Of the isolated RNA, all was reverse transcribed, and so the sequenced material was expressed TCRB transcripts. Sequenced by immunoSEQ multiplex PCR; TCRdb stores in-frame clones only, minus some. Of 430,000 or so clones listed, over 10% were seen once; the top ten hold 0.045% to 0.06%. The CDR3 loop spans 16 amino acids. The ends lost 4 bases at V and 4 bases at J; junction bases unmatched: 12. Germline lookup yields CDR1 MNHNS and CDR2 SASEGT. Sequenced sample: naive CD4+ T cells from blood. The source is a woman aged 18-35 years in good health. V and J are TRBV6-1 and TRBJ2-7, with 8 bases identical to TRBD2. CDR3 residues: CASSAIAGSKRYEQYF. CDR3 in DNA: TGTGCCAGCAGTGCGATAGCGGGAAGCAAGAGGTACGAGCAGTACTTC.